This TCR beta chain was captured by sequencing in a study of PD-1 blockade in classical Hodgkin lymphoma. Study background: A 3 mg/kg intravenous dose of nivolumab was received by patients every 2 weeks. Study observations and caveats: Complete responders started with a diversity level that resembled newly diagnosed patients at baseline. While CD8+ TCR diversity did not rise significantly by C4D1, CD4+ TCR diversity did.

Assay: immunoSEQ multiplex PCR; the TCRdb copy retains only in-frame clones and omits some. The sample shows roughly 60,000 clones, around nine tenths of them seen only once. Remarks on this clone: What it binds is not known.

Every patient was affected by relapse after autologous stem cell transplantation, while exposure to brentuximab vedotin was not uniform. Here the sequenced sample was peripheral blood mononuclear cells (PBMCs), taken at baseline. This receptor was obtained from a human donor with classical Hodgkin lymphoma.

The CDR3 loop is CASRDKNNYGYTF. CDR3 bases: TGTGCCAGCCGGGACAAAAATAACTATGGCTACACCTTC. The chain uses TRBV25-1 and TRBJ1-2, with D perhaps TRBD1 (6 bases). V was clipped by 8 bases and J by 1 base, with 11 bases between them. CDR1 and CDR2 (germline): MGHDK, SYGVNS. This CDR3 region has 13 residues.